The present TCR beta chain was sequenced within a study of T cells in Graves' hyperthyroidism and ophthalmopathy. Ophthalmopathy patients all had a Clinical Activity Score of at least 3, a NOSPECS grade of at least 4 and disease under 3 months old. Template material for amplifying TCR beta CDR3 regions consisted of RNA transcripts. Carried out on the TCR CDR3, a first-round RT-PCR used the HTBI primer set. MiXCR, run by TCRdb on the multiplex PCR reads, gives a single entry per CDR3 protein. The sample holds 600,000 to 650,000 distinct CDR3 sequences, roughly 20% seen once. The length of the CDR3 is 18 residues. V was trimmed by 1 base and J by 5 bases, leaving 18 bases between them. The germline V gene has CDR1 MNHEY and CDR2 SMNVEV (reference sequence).

J is TRBJ1-6 and V is TRBV27; D not certain. Input material: blood. This TCR was recovered from a man aged 25 to 40 with Graves' ophthalmopathy. The CDR3 region has the DNA TGTGCCAGCAGTTTATTTCCCCGACGGTTAGGCGATAATTCACCCCTCCACTTT. Its translation: CASSLFPRRLGDNSPLHF.